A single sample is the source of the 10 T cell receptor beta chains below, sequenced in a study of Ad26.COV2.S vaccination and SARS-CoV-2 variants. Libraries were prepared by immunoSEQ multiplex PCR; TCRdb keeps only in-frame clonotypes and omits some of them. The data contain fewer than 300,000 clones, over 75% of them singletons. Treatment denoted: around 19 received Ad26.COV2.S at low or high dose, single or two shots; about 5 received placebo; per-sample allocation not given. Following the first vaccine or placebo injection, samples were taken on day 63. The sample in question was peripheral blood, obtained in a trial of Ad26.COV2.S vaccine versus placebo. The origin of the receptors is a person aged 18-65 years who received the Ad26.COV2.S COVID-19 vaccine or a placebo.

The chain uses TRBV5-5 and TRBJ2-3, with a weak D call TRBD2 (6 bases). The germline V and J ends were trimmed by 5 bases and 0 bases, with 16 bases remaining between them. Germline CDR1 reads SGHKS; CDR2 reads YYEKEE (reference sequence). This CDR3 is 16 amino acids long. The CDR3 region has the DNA TGTGCCAGCAGTAAGGACGGAGGGGTTAGCACAGATACGCAGTATTTT. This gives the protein CASSKDGGVSTDTQYF.

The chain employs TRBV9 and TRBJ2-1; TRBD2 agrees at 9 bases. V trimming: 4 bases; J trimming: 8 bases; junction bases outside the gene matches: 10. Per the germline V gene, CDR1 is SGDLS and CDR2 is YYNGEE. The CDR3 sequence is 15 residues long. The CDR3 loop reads CASSLRAGGTDEQFF. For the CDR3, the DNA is TGTGCCAGCAGCCTTAGAGCGGGAGGAACCGATGAGCAGTTCTTC.

DNA for the CDR3: TGTGCCAGCAGTTCAAAGGACAGGCATCAAGGAGAGACCCAGTACTTC. Translation gives CASSSKDRHQGETQYF. The chain joins TRBV6-5 to TRBJ2-5; 7 bases are a match to TRBD1. The CDR3 length is 16 residues. The V gene's germline CDR1 is MNHEY and CDR2 SVGAGI. V was pared by 4 bases and J by 4 bases, with 12 bases of the junction left unmatched.

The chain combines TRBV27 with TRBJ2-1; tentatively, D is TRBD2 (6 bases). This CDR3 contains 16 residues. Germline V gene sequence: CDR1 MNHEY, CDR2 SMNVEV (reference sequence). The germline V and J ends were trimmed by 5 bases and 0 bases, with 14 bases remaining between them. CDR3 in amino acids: CASSPQEGSSYNEQFF. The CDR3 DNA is TGTGCCAGCAGTCCCCAGGAGGGGAGCTCCTACAATGAGCAGTTCTTC.

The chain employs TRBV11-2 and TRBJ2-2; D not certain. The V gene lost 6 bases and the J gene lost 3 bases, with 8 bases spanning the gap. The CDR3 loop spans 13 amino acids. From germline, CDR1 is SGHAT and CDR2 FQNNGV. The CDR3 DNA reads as TGTGCCAGCAGGATTACCTACACCGGGGAGCTGTTTTTT. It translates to CASRITYTGELFF. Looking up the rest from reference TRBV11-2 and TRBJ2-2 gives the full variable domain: EAGVAQSPRYKIIEKRQSVAFWCNPISGHATLYWYQQILGQGPKLLIQFQNNGVVDDSQLPKDRFSAERLKGVDSTLKIQPAKLEDSAVYLCASRITYTGELFFGEGSRLTVL.

CDR3 sequence reads: CASSPPASPGTTEAFF. The CDR3 bases are TGTGCCAGCTCACCACCTGCCTCCCCGGGGACGACTGAAGCTTTCTTT. J is TRBJ1-1 and V is TRBV18; D may be TRBD1 (5 bases). Germline values: CDR1 KGHSH, CDR2 LQKENI. Between the trimmed V and J ends, which lost 0 bases and 5 bases, there was a span of 16 bases. The length of the CDR3 is 16 residues.

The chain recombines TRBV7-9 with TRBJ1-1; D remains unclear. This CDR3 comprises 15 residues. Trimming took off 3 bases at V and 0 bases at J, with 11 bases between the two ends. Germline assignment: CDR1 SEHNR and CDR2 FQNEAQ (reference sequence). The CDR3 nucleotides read TGTGCCAGCAGCTTGGGAGGGTGGTTGAACACTGAAGCTTTCTTT. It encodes CASSLGGWLNTEAFF.

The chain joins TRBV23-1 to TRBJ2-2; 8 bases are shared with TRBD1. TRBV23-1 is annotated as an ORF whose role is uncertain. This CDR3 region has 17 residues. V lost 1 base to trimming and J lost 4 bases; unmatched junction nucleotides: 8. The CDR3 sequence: CASSQWRDRSSTGELFF. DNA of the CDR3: TGCGCCAGCAGTCAATGGAGGGACAGGAGTTCCACCGGGGAGCTGTTTTTT.

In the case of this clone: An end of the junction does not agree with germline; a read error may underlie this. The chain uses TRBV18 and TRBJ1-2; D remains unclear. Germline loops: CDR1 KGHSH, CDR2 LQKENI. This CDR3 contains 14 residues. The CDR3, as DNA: TGTGCCAGCTCACAGAGCGGGGTCCACTACGGCTACACCTTC. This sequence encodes CASSQSGVHYGYTF.

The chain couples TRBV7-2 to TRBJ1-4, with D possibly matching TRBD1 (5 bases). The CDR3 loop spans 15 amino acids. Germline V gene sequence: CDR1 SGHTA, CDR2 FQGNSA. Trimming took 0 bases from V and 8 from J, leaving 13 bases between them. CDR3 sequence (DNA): TGTGCCAGCAGCTTAGCGGGGACGGGAGGGGAAAAACTGTTTTTT. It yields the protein CASSLAGTGGEKLFF.